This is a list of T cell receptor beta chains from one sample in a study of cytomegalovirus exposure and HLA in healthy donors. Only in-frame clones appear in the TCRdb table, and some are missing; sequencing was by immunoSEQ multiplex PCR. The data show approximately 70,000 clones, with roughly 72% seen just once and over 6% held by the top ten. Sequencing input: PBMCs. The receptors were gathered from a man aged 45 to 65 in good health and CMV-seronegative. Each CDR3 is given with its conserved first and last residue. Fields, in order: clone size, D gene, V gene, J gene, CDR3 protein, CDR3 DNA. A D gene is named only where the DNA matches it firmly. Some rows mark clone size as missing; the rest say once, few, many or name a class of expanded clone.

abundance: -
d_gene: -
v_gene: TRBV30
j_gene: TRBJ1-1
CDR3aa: CAWTGVLNTEAFF
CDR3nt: TGTGCCTGGACGGGGGTATTAAACACTGAAGCTTTCTTT

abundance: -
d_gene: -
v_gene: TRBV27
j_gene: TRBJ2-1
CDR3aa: CASRQTVSSYNEQFF
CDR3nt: TGTGCCAGCAGGCAGACAGTTAGCTCCTACAATGAGCAGTTCTTC

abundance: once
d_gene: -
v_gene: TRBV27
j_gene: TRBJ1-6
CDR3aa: CASSFLNSPLHF
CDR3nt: TGTGCCAGCAGTTTCCTTAATTCACCCCTCCACTTT

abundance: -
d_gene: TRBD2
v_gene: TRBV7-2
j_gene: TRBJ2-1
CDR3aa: CASSVSGGSYNEQFF
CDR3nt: TGTGCCAGCAGCGTTAGCGGGGGCTCCTACAATGAGCAGTTCTTC

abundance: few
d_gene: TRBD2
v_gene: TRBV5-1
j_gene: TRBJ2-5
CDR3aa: CASSPREGRQETQYF
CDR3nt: TGCGCCAGCAGCCCCAGGGAGGGAAGGCAAGAGACCCAGTACTTC

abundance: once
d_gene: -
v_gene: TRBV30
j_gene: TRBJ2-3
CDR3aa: CAWSVGTSTDTQYF
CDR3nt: TGTGCCTGGAGTGTGGGGACTAGCACAGATACGCAGTATTTT

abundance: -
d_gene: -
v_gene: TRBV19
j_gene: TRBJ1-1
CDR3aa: CASSISQGMGAEAFF
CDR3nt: TGTGCCAGTAGTATAAGTCAGGGGATGGGGGCTGAAGCTTTCTTT

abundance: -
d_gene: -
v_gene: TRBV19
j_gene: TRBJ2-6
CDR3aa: CATRNTGSGANVLTF
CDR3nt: TGTGCCACCAGAAATACAGGCTCTGGGGCCAACGTCCTGACTTTC

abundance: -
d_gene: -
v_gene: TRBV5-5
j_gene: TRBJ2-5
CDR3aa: CASSFLSPGIETQYF
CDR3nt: TGTGCCAGCAGCTTCTTAAGTCCGGGGATTGAGACCCAGTACTTC

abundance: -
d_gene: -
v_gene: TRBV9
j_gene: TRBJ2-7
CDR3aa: CASSSPSYEQYF
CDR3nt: TGTGCCAGCAGCTCCCCTAGCTATGAGCAGTACTTC

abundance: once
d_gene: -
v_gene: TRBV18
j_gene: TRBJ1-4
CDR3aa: CASSPTDTNEKLFF
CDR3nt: TGTGCCAGCTCACCGACTGATACTAATGAAAAACTGTTTTTT

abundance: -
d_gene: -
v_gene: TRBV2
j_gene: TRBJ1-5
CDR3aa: CASRFQTGNQPQHF
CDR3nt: TGTGCCAGCAGGTTCCAGACAGGCAATCAGCCCCAGCATTTT

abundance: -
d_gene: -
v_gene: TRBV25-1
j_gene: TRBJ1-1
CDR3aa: CASSDLYTLNTEAFF
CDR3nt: TGTGCCAGCAGTGATCTCTATACCTTGAACACTGAAGCTTTCTTT

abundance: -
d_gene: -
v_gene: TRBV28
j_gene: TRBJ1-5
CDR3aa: CASSLAAQPQHF
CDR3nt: TGTGCCAGCAGTTTAGCGGCACAGCCCCAGCATTTT

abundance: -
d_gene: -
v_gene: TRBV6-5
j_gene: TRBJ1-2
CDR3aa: CASSYGTGGYTF
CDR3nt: TGTGCCAGCAGTTACGGAACAGGGGGCTACACCTTC

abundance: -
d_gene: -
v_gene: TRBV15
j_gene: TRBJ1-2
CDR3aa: CATSRDRYGYTF
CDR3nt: TGTGCCACCAGCAGAGACCGGTATGGCTACACCTTC

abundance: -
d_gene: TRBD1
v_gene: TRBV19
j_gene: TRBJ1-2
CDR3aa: CASSMAGGSYIYGYTF
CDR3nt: TGTGCCAGTAGTATGGCAGGGGGGTCGTATATCTATGGCTACACCTTC

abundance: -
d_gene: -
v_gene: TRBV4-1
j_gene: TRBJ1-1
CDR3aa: CASSLVTGSTEAFF
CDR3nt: TGCGCCAGCAGCTTAGTTACAGGGTCCACTGAAGCTTTCTTT

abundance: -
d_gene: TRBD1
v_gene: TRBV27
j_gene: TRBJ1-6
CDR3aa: CASRRDSSYSPLHF
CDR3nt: TGTGCCAGCAGACGGGACAGTTCGTATTCACCCCTCCACTTT

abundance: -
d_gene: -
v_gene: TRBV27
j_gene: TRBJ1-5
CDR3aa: CASSHIQGNQPQHF
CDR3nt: TGTGCCAGCAGCCATATACAGGGCAATCAGCCCCAGCATTTT

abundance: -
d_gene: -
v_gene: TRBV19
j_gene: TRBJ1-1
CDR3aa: CASSIGTALEAFF
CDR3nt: TGTGCCAGTAGTATAGGGACAGCGCTCGAAGCTTTCTTT

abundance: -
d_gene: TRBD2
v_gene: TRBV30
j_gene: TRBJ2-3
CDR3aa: CAWSVSSGGPSDTQYF
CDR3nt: TGTGCCTGGAGTGTTTCGTCGGGGGGGCCGTCTGATACGCAGTATTTT

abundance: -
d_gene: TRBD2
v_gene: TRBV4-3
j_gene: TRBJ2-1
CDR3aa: CASRRTSGRNNEQFF
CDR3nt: TGCGCCAGCAGGCGTACTAGCGGGAGGAACAATGAGCAGTTCTTC

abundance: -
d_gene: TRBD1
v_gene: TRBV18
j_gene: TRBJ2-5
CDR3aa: CASSPRRDSQETQYF
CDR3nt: TGTGCCAGCTCACCGCGACGGGACAGCCAAGAGACCCAGTACTTC

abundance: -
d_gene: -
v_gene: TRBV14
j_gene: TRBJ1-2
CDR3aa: CASSLLQGWSYGYTF
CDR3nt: TGTGCCAGCAGCCTTCTACAGGGATGGAGCTATGGCTACACCTTC

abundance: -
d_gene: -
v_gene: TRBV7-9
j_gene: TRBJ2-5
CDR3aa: CASSLVGKRERRTQYF
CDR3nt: TGTGCCAGCAGCTTAGTTGGTAAACGGGAGAGGCGGACCCAGTACTTC

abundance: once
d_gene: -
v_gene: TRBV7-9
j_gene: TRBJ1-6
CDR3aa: CASSLDNRWDSPLHF
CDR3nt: TGTGCCAGCAGCTTAGATAACAGGTGGGATTCACCCCTCCACTTT

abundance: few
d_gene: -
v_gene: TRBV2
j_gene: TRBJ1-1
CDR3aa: CASSNEDGARGAFF
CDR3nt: TGTGCCAGCAGTAATGAGGACGGGGCCAGGGGAGCTTTCTTT

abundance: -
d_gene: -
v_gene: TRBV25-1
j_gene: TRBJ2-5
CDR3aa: CASSEGLGTQYF
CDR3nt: TGTGCCAGCAGTGAAGGACTCGGGACCCAGTACTTC

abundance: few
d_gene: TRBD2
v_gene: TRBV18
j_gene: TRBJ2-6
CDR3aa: CASSPPSSGRWTGANVLTF
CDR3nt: TGTGCCAGCTCACCACCGTCTAGCGGGAGATGGACTGGGGCCAACGTCCTGACTTTC

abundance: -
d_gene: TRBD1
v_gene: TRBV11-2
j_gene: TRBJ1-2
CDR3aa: CASSQTGGYGYTF
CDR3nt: TGTGCCAGCAGCCAGACAGGGGGCTATGGCTACACCTTC

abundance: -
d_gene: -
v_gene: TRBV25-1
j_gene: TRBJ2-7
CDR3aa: CASSGIRSGQYF
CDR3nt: TGTGCCAGCAGTGGTATACGATCCGGGCAGTACTTC

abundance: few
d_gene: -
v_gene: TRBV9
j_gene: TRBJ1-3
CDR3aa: CASSVGQGSGNTIYF
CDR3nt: TGTGCCAGCAGCGTAGGCCAGGGATCTGGAAACACCATATATTTT